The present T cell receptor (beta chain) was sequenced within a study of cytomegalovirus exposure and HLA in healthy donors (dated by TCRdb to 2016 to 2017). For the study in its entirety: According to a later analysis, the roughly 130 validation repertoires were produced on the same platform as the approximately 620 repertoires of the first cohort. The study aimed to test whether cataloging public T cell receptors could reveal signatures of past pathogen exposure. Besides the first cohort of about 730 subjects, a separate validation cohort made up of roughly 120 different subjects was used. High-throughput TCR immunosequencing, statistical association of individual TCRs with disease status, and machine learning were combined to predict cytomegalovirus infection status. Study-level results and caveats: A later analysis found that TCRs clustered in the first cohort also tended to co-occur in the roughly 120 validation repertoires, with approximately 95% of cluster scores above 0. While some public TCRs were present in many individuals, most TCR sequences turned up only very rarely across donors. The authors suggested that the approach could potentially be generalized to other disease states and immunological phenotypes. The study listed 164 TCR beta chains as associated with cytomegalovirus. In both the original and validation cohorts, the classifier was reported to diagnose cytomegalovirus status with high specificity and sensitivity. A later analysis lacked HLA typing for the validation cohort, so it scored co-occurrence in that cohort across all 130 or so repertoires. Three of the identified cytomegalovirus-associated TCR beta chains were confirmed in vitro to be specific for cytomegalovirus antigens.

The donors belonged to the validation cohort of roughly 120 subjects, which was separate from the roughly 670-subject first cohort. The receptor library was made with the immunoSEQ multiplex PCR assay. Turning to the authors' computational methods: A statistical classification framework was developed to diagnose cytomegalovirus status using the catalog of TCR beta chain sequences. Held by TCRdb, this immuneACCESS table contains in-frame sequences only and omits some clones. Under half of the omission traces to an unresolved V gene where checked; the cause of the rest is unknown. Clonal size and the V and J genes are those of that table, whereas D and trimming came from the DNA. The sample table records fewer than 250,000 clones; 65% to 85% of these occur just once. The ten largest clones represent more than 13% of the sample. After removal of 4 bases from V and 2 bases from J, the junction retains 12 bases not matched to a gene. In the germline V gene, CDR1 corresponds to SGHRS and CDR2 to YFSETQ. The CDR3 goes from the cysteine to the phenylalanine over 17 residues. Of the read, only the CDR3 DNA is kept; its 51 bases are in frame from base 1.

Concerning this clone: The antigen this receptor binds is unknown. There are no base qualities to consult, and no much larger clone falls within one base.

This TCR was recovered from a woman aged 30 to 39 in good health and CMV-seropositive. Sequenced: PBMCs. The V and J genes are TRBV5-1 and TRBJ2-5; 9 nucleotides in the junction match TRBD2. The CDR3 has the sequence CASSRRSGRPLQETQYF. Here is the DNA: TGCGCCAGCAGCCGCCGTAGCGGGAGACCTTTACAAGAGACCCAGTACTTC.